The present entry profiles one T cell receptor (beta chain) with its context. The data belong to a study of technical replicates of blood from a handful of donors. Using immunoSEQ multiplex PCR, the repertoire was profiled, and TCRdb retains in-frame clones only, with some absent. The repertoire includes almost 90,000 clones, around 95% of them detected once, and 0.34% sits in the top ten. Germline V gene lookup returns CDR1 SGHVS and CDR2 FNYEAQ. This CDR3 comprises 17 residues. The junction had 11 bases not matched to a gene; V was cut back by 1 base and J by 4 bases. This sequence was found in a human donor in good health. What was sequenced was T cells isolated from PBMCs. The J gene is TRBJ1-1, the V gene TRBV7-6; the match to TRBD1 covers 8 bases. The CDR3 bases are TGTGCCAGCAGCTTAGAGTGGCAGGGGGCCGCAGGCACTGAAGCTTTCTTT. Its translation: CASSLEWQGAAGTEAFF.